The present T cell receptor beta chain was sequenced within a study of T cells in Graves' hyperthyroidism and ophthalmopathy. Study at large: Peripheral blood collection took place at initial diagnosis, before any treatment. Study-wide findings and caveats: Within blood appeared most thyroid clonotypes that had expanded above 0.001. Using 13 V-J features, a model discriminated ophthalmopathy from stable hyperthyroidism.

Amplification targeted TCR beta CDR3 regions from RNA transcripts. HTBI primers were the set used in a first-round RT-PCR of the TCR CDR3. One entry per CDR3 protein, called by TCRdb with MiXCR from the multiplex PCR reads. Of over 700,000 distinct CDR3 sequences in the sample, roughly a third were seen once. The CDR3 contains 15 residues. V was clipped by 5 bases and J by 8 bases, with 18 bases between them. The germline V gene has CDR1 LNHDA and CDR2 SQIVND (reference sequence). This clonotype has just a few counts. Antigen: not known. Diagnoses rested on clinical symptoms, serum thyroxine and TRAb, thyroid ultrasound and orbital computed tomography.

This clonotype originated in a woman aged 40-49 years with Graves' hyperthyroidism. The sample consisted of blood. This chain uses TRBV19 with TRBJ1-4; no reliable D call. This CDR3 reads CASSLGRILEEKLFF. CDR3 DNA sequence: TGTGCCAGTAGTCTCGGAAGGATCCTTGAGGAAAAACTGTTTTTT.